This T cell receptor beta chain was documented in a study of blood T cell repertoires in COVID-19. V dropped 1 base and J dropped 0; count of bases not matched to a gene: 7. The CDR3 contains 17 residues. Germline CDR1 and CDR2: LGHNA and YNFKEQ. This clone was detected only a few times. Under the authors' procedure: Amplification from reference gene primers served as the basis for estimated nucleated cell counts. Sequencing was performed with immunoSEQ multiplex PCR; in TCRdb, only in-frame clones are kept and a portion is missing. V, J and clone size were drawn from that table, and D and trimming were deduced from the DNA. The data contain 210,000 or so clones, about nine tenths of them seen just once; the ten biggest clones take up less than 4.5%.

The sequence was collected from a man aged 45-65 years with acute or convalescent COVID-19. The V call is TRBV4-2, the J call TRBJ2-3; the match to TRBD2 covers 7 bases. The source material was peripheral blood. The CDR3 loop reads CASSQAGRGSSTDTQYF. For the CDR3, the DNA is TGTGCCAGCAGCCAAGCCGGGCGGGGGAGCAGCACAGATACGCAGTATTTT.